These T cell receptor beta chains were read from a single sample in a study of blood T cells in healthy people across ages. TCRdb re-called the 5' RACE reads through MiXCR, storing one row per CDR3 protein. The repertoire holds just under 900,000 distinct CDR3 sequences, with around 30% as singletons. The source material was blood. These receptors all stem from a woman older than 75 in good health. Each CDR3 is given with its conserved first and last residue. Fields, in order: V gene, J gene, D gene, clone size, CDR3 protein, CDR3 DNA. A D gene is named only where the DNA matches it firmly. The listing skips clone size in some rows; elsewhere it reads once, few, many or a size class.

TRBV12-3/TRBV12-4	TRBJ1-2	-	-	CASSRPSEGVYGYTF	TGTGCCAGCAGCCGCCCTTCGGAGGGCGTCTATGGCTACACCTTC
TRBV4-3	TRBJ1-6	-	-	CASSQVQQEFNNSPLHF	TGCGCCAGCAGCCAAGTTCAACAGGAATTTAATAATTCACCCCTCCACTTT
TRBV12-3/TRBV12-4	TRBJ1-1	-	many	CASSFVSMNTEAFF	TGTGCCAGCAGCTTTGTCAGCATGAACACTGAAGCTTTCTTT
TRBV7-2	TRBJ2-3	-	many	CASSLSANTDTQYF	TGTGCCAGCAGCTTGTCCGCCAACACAGATACGCAGTATTTT
TRBV11-2	TRBJ2-3	TRBD2	many	CASSSYQASGGVTQYF	TGTGCCAGCAGCTCGTACCAGGCTAGCGGGGGGGTTACGCAGTATTTT
TRBV6-5	TRBJ2-5	TRBD1	-	CASSYDRGSQETQYF	TGTGCCAGCAGTTACGACAGGGGGAGCCAAGAGACCCAGTACTTC
TRBV15	TRBJ2-7	-	few	CATSRGKTEGEGEQYF	TGTGCCACCAGCAGAGGAAAGACAGAGGGTGAAGGCGAGCAGTACTTC
TRBV5-6	TRBJ1-1	-	few	CASSPLERTEAFF	TGTGCCAGCAGCCCGCTAGAGAGAACTGAAGCTTTCTTT
TRBV13	TRBJ2-1	TRBD2	many	CASSPPHQTGLAGEQFF	TGTGCCAGCAGCCCCCCCCACCAGACTGGACTAGCGGGTGAGCAGTTCTTC
TRBV30	TRBJ2-1	TRBD2	-	CAWSGFRGDEQFF	TGTGCCTGGAGTGGGTTTCGGGGGGATGAGCAGTTCTTC
TRBV7-6	TRBJ2-1	TRBD2	many	CASSQTSGSYNEQFF	TGTGCCAGCAGCCAGACTAGCGGGTCCTACAATGAGCAGTTCTTC
TRBV6-2/TRBV6-3	TRBJ1-2	TRBD1	-	CASSYDTGAYGYTF	TGTGCCAGCAGTTACGATACAGGGGCCTATGGCTACACCTTC
TRBV9	TRBJ2-1	-	many	CASSGKQGSPLDEQFF	TGTGCCAGCAGCGGGAAACAGGGTTCCCCTCTAGATGAGCAGTTCTTC
TRBV7-2	TRBJ1-2	-	many	CASSLVPTVYGYTF	TGTGCCAGCAGCTTAGTCCCGACAGTATATGGCTACACCTTC
TRBV20-1	TRBJ1-5	-	few	CSARDLGGIGNQPQHF	TGCAGTGCTAGAGATCTGGGGGGCATTGGCAATCAGCCCCAGCATTTT
TRBV7-2	TRBJ2-3	-	-	CASSLSAGVGTDTQYF	TGTGCCAGCAGCTTATCTGCCGGAGTTGGCACAGATACGCAGTATTTT
TRBV7-2	TRBJ1-5	-	-	CASSLSRGDNQPQHF	TGTGCCAGCAGCTTATCGAGGGGGGACAATCAGCCCCAGCATTTT
TRBV11-2	TRBJ2-5	TRBD2	many	CASSLDYVSGGTIQETQYF	TGTGCCAGCAGCTTAGATTATGTTTCGGGGGGTACGATACAAGAGACCCAGTACTTC
TRBV29-1	TRBJ2-7	TRBD1	many	CSVRTGGSYEQYF	TGCAGCGTTCGGACAGGGGGCAGCTACGAGCAGTACTTC
TRBV20-1	TRBJ2-1	TRBD2	many	CSARDPLRGGLNEQFF	TGCAGTGCTAGAGATCCTTTGCGGGGGGGCCTCAATGAGCAGTTCTTC
TRBV6-5	TRBJ2-5	TRBD2	-	CASSYPGLAGIETQYF	TGTGCCAGCAGTTACCCTGGACTAGCGGGAATAGAGACCCAGTACTTC
TRBV5-1	TRBJ1-4	-	once	CASSPVWAPREKLFF	TGCGCCAGCAGCCCGGTCTGGGCCCCTAGGGAAAAACTGTTTTTT
TRBV7-8	TRBJ2-1	-	many	CASSFPPPSEQFF	TGTGCCAGCAGCTTCCCCCCTCCCAGCGAGCAGTTCTTC
TRBV20-1	TRBJ1-2	TRBD1	-	CSARAFDREDYGYTF	TGCAGTGCTAGGGCCTTTGACAGGGAAGACTATGGCTACACCTTC
TRBV5-1	TRBJ1-1	-	-	CASSLFQDDTEAFF	TGCGCCAGCAGCTTGTTTCAAGATGACACTGAAGCTTTCTTT
TRBV13	TRBJ2-1	-	-	CASSASLLDNEQFF	TGTGCCAGCAGCGCCAGTCTACTAGACAATGAGCAGTTCTTC
TRBV6-5	TRBJ1-5	TRBD1	many	CASSYSGQVNQPQHF	TGTGCCAGCAGTTACTCGGGACAGGTCAATCAGCCCCAGCATTTT
TRBV7-9	TRBJ2-1	TRBD2	many	CASSLEGLAGAPYNEQFF	TGTGCCAGCAGCTTAGAGGGACTAGCGGGGGCCCCCTACAATGAGCAGTTCTTC
TRBV4-2	TRBJ2-5	TRBD2	-	CASSPTSGQETQYF	TGTGCCAGCAGCCCCACTAGCGGCCAAGAGACCCAGTACTTC
TRBV20-1	TRBJ1-1	-	-	CSARDLPGTGMSTEAFF	TGCAGTGCTAGAGATCTTCCAGGGACGGGAATGAGCACTGAAGCTTTCTTT
TRBV11-3	TRBJ2-3	-	few	CASTGTFRDTQYF	TGTGCCAGTACCGGGACTTTCAGAGATACGCAGTATTTT
TRBV12-3/TRBV12-4	TRBJ1-1	-	-	CASSLGGFLRSGMNTEAFF	TGTGCCAGCAGTTTGGGGGGCTTTCTTAGGTCGGGGATGAACACTGAAGCTTTCTTT
TRBV4-1	TRBJ2-5	TRBD1	-	CASSQATGQGVETQYF	TGCGCCAGCAGCCAAGCAACAGGACAGGGGGTAGAGACCCAGTACTTC
TRBV7-8	TRBJ2-5	TRBD2	many	CASSLGGPLAGETQYF	TGTGCCAGCAGCTTAGGCGGGCCCCTAGCGGGGGAGACCCAGTACTTC
TRBV12-3/TRBV12-4	TRBJ2-3	TRBD1	-	CASSSQGARPDTQYF	TGTGCCAGCAGTTCCCAGGGGGCGAGACCAGATACGCAGTATTTT
TRBV9	TRBJ1-1	TRBD1	few	CASRATGQGIRDTEAFF	TGTGCCAGCAGAGCTACGGGACAGGGGATCCGAGACACTGAAGCTTTCTTT
TRBV5-1	TRBJ1-2	TRBD1	-	CASSTYTGGGYGYTF	TGCGCCAGCAGCACCTATACAGGGGGCGGCTATGGCTACACCTTC